The 2 T cell receptor beta chains below all came from one sample that was sequenced in a study of T cell responses to AZD1222 COVID-19 vaccine. Sequenced by immunoSEQ multiplex PCR; TCRdb stores in-frame clones only, minus some. The profile shows some 84,000 clones, 80% to 90% of them singletons. Sample: peripheral blood, taken on day 0 of AZD1222 vaccination. The receptors come from an adult in good health.

This chain uses TRBV19 with TRBJ1-2; D unclear. The V gene lost 6 bases and the J gene lost 4 bases, with 18 bases spanning the gap. The germline gives CDR1 LNHDA, CDR2 SQIVND (reference sequence). The CDR3 totals 15 residues. CDR3: CASRLPGPTIYGYTF. In nucleotides, the CDR3 is TGTGCCAGTAGGCTCCCCGGGCCTACGATCTATGGCTACACCTTC.

The V and J genes are TRBV11-3 and TRBJ1-1, with D maybe TRBD1 (5 bases). The V end was cut by 8 bases, the J end by 3 bases, with 13 bases between. Per germline, CDR1 SGHNT and CDR2 YENEEA. The CDR3 contains 13 residues. The CDR3 coding sequence is TGTGCCAGCTCCGACAGTCCGCACACTGAAGCTTTCTTT. Protein sequence: CASSDSPHTEAFF.